This T cell receptor (beta chain) was sequenced in a study of CD8 T cells in Susac syndrome. After extraction with the RNeasy kit, roughly 0.45 to 1 ug of the RNA was reverse transcribed using random hexamers. Coverage of TCR beta CDR3 amplification by immunoSEQ multiplex PCR extended to 54 Vbeta and 13 Jbeta. TCRdb used MiXCR to reprocess the immunoSEQ multiplex PCR reads, holding one entry per CDR3 protein. The data contain about 50,000 distinct CDR3 sequences, 93% of them seen just once; the ten biggest clones take up approximately 0.49%. This clonotype was detected only a few times. The CDR3 totals 12 residues. The ends were cut back, 10 bases at V and 2 bases at J, with 9 bases in the middle. Germline CDR1 reads MGHDK; CDR2 reads SYGVNS.

The sequence came from a human donor with multiple sclerosis. The sequenced sample was CD8+ T cells from PBMCs. The chain links TRBV25-1 to TRBJ1-5; D is uncertain. CDR3 region: CATGRGNQPQHF. The CDR3 DNA reads TGTGCCACTGGGAGGGGCAATCAGCCCCAGCATTTT.